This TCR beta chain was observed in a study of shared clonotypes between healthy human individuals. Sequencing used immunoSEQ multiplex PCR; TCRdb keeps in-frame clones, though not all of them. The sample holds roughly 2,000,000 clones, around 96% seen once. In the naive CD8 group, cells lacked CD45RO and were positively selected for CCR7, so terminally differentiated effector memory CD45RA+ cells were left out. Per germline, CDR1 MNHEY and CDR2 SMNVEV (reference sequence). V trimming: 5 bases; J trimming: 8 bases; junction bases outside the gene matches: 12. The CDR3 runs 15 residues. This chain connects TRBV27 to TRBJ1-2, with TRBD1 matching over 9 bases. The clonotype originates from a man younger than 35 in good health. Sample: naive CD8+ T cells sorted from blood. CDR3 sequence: CASSPSEDRGSGYTF. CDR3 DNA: TGTGCCAGCAGTCCATCAGAGGACAGGGGCTCCGGCTACACCTTC.